These T cell receptor beta chains were read from a single sample in a study of a mutant IDH1 vaccine in newly diagnosed glioma. Only in-frame clones appear in the TCRdb table, and some are missing; sequencing was by immunoSEQ multiplex PCR. The sample has some 60,000 clones; approximately 84% are singletons. Their target antigens are unknown. The starting material was PBMCs, obtained from a glioma patient whose treatment included an IDH1 peptide vaccine. These receptor sequences come from a man aged 30-40 years with glioma. The CDR3 runs from the conserved cysteine through the conserved F or W. The D gene is left open where the match is weak. Expanded clones are given a class, and other clones once, few, many or no size at all.

TRBV4-1,13,TRBD1,-,TRBJ2-7,CASSQKQGREQYF,TGCGCCAGCAGCCAGAAACAGGGGCGGGAGCAGTACTTC
TRBV5-4,15,TRBD2,once,TRBJ2-5,CASSFLRGGRETQYF,TGTGCCAGCAGCTTTTTGCGGGGGGGCCGGGAGACCCAGTACTTC
TRBV28,14,-,-,TRBJ2-7,CASSSPGRAYEQYF,TGTGCCAGCAGTTCCCCGGGGAGAGCCTACGAGCAGTACTTC
TRBV5-4,13,-,-,TRBJ1-2,CASSHREGDGYTF,TGTGCCAGCAGCCACAGGGAGGGAGATGGCTACACCTTC
TRBV10-3,13,TRBD1,-,TRBJ1-1,CAIRTGLNTEAFF,TGTGCCATCCGGACAGGCTTGAACACTGAAGCTTTCTTT
TRBV28,15,-,-,TRBJ1-1,CASSSITAYIPEAFF,TGTGCCAGCAGTTCAATCACAGCTTATATACCTGAAGCTTTCTTT
TRBV27,14,-,-,TRBJ2-7,CASSSRTASYEQYF,TGTGCCAGCAGTTCAAGGACGGCTTCCTACGAGCAGTACTTC
TRBV2,16,-,-,TRBJ2-3,CASSRGAIDRTDTQYF,TGTGCCAGCAGCCGGGGGGCTATCGACCGCACAGATACGCAGTATTTT
TRBV5-5,15,-,-,TRBJ1-5,CASSFSGGGSQPQHF,TGTGCCAGCAGCTTCTCGGGGGGGGGCAGTCAGCCCCAGCATTTT
TRBV27,16,TRBD2,-,TRBJ2-5,CASSLSRREGLETQYF,TGTGCCAGCAGTTTATCGCGGCGGGAGGGCCTGGAGACCCAGTACTTC